This T cell receptor (beta chain) was documented in a study of vaccination effects on CD4 cells after COVID-19. Libraries were prepared by immunoSEQ multiplex PCR; TCRdb keeps only in-frame clonotypes and omits some of them. The repertoire holds roughly 40,000 clones, with about two thirds as singletons. Concerning this clone: Its antigen is as yet unknown.

Isolating CD4+ T cells followed roughly ten days of culture. Every participant took two doses of the BNT162b2 or mRNA-1273 vaccine. The source material was CD4+ T cells from PBMCs cultured without peptide, sampled after COVID-19 vaccination. The clonotype originates from a human donor who received a COVID-19 vaccine.

CDR3 in DNA: TGTGCCAGCAGTTGGGGATCGGGGGGGGCCAACGTCCTGACTTTC. The encoded protein is CASSWGSGGANVLTF. This rearrangement joins TRBV28 to TRBJ2-6; TRBD2 might be the D (5 bases). Trimming stripped 4 bases from V and 4 bases from J, with 11 bases between. Per the germline V gene, CDR1 is MDHEN and CDR2 is SYDVKM. This CDR3 contains 15 residues.